Reported below is one T cell receptor beta chain. This entry belongs to a study of blood T cell repertoires in COVID-19. V gave up 2 bases and J gave up 2 bases, with 10 bases separating them. This CDR3 comprises 16 residues. Germline V lookup: CDR1 LNHDA, CDR2 SQIVND (reference sequence). Assay used: immunoSEQ multiplex PCR; TCRdb lists only in-frame clones, some missing. The sample consists of 55,000 to 75,000 clones, approximately 85% of them appearing once. The V and J genes are TRBV19 and TRBJ2-6; D uncertain. Sequenced sample: peripheral blood. This TCR was recovered from a man aged 50-59 years with active COVID-19. CDR3 protein: CASSIRGTTGANVLTF. The CDR3 nucleotides read TGTGCCAGTAGTATACGCGGAACCACTGGGGCCAACGTCCTGACTTTC.